The rows below give T cell receptor beta chains drawn from one sample of a study of T-cell reconstitution after alpha-beta-depleted transplantation in children. TCRdb recomputed calls from the PCR reads with MiXCR, one row per CDR3 protein. The sample has about half a million distinct CDR3 sequences, under 15% seen once. The material was PBMCs from the stem cell graft donor, obtained from the stem cell graft. The source of these receptors is a human donor who donated a stem cell graft to a child with combined immunodeficiency. CDR3s include the opening cysteine and the closing phenylalanine or tryptophan. A D gene is named only where the DNA matches it firmly. Not every row has a clone size; where given, it reads once, few, many or a size class.

V	size	D	J	DNA	CDR3
TRBV12-3/TRBV12-4	NA	NA	TRBJ2-1	TGTGCCAGCTGGTCCGGGGGTGAGCAGTTCTTC	CASWSGGEQFF
TRBV7-2	many	NA	TRBJ2-7	TGTGCCAGCAGTTTTTCTGCCTACGAGCAGTACTTC	CASSFSAYEQYF
TRBV6-2/TRBV6-3	many	TRBD2	TRBJ2-7	TGTGCCAGCAGTTACGCACTAGCGGGCTACGAGCAGTACTTC	CASSYALAGYEQYF
TRBV5-6	once	NA	TRBJ2-7	TGTGCCAGCAGCACCCTGGGTCACTACGAGCAGTACTTC	CASSTLGHYEQYF
TRBV5-1	many	NA	TRBJ2-2	TGCGCCAGCGCACCGGGGGGCGCGTACACCGGGGAGCTGTTTTTT	CASAPGGAYTGELFF
TRBV29-1	NA	TRBD1	TRBJ1-5	TGCAGCGTCGGCGCCGGGGGACAGGGTAATCAGCCCCAGCATTTT	CSVGAGGQGNQPQHF
TRBV6-2/TRBV6-3	few	NA	TRBJ1-2	TGTGCCAGCGGGAGGTATGGCTACACCTTC	CASGRYGYTF
TRBV6-2/TRBV6-3	few	TRBD2	TRBJ2-1	TGTGCCAGCAGCCCTTGGACTAGCGGCACTTCTTACAATGAGCAGTTCTTC	CASSPWTSGTSYNEQFF
TRBV24-1	many	NA	TRBJ2-1	TGTGCCACCAGTGATCGTTCCAGCCCTTACAATGAGCAGTTCTTC	CATSDRSSPYNEQFF
TRBV12-5	few	NA	TRBJ2-5	TGTGCTAGTGGTTTGGACGGGCAAGAGACCCAGTACTTC	CASGLDGQETQYF
TRBV12-3/TRBV12-4	NA	TRBD2	TRBJ2-1	TGTGCCAGCAGCCCCACTAGCGGGGGGGCAGACAATGAGCAGTTCTTC	CASSPTSGGADNEQFF
TRBV6-5	few	NA	TRBJ1-4	TGTGCCAGCAGTTGGAACAGGGAAAATGAAAAACTGTTTTTT	CASSWNRENEKLFF
TRBV30	NA	NA	TRBJ2-1	TGTGCACTAGCTTCCTACAATGAGCAGTTCTTC	CALASYNEQFF
TRBV4-2	NA	TRBD2	TRBJ2-3	TGTGCCAGCAGACCAGCGGGGGAGGCAGATACGCAGTATTTT	CASRPAGEADTQYF
TRBV9	few	TRBD2	TRBJ2-1	TGTGCCAGCAGCATTACTAGCGGGACTGACAATGAGCAGTTCTTC	CASSITSGTDNEQFF
TRBV20-1	NA	NA	TRBJ2-1	TGCAGTGCTAGGGGGGTGGGGGTCAATGAGCAGTTCTTC	CSARGVGVNEQFF
TRBV10-3	few	NA	TRBJ2-7	TGTGCCATCAGTGATGGACAACGTAGCTCCTACGAGCAGTACTTC	CAISDGQRSSYEQYF
TRBV6-6	NA	TRBD1	TRBJ1-2	TGTGCCAGCGCCAGGGGGCGTGCCTATGGCTACACCTTC	CASARGRAYGYTF
TRBV5-1	NA	TRBD1	TRBJ2-1	TGCGCCAGCAGCTCCTCCGGGACAGGGTGGGGGATTGGGCTCTACAATGAGCAGTTCTTC	CASSSSGTGWGIGLYNEQFF
TRBV11-3	NA	NA	TRBJ2-7	TGTGCCAGCAGCACAATTAGTTACGAGCAGTACTTC	CASSTISYEQYF
TRBV12-3/TRBV12-4	few	TRBD1	TRBJ1-4	TGTGCCAGCAGTGGCCAAAACAGGGGGCATGGTGAAAAACTGTTTTTT	CASSGQNRGHGEKLFF
TRBV6-5	NA	TRBD1	TRBJ1-3	TGTGCCAGCAGTTCCCCGACAGGGGAGTCTGGAAACACCATATATTTT	CASSSPTGESGNTIYF
TRBV11-2	NA	NA	TRBJ2-3	TGTGCCAGCAGCTTCTGGGGATTAGTGGGCCCGAGCACAGATACGCAGTATTTT	CASSFWGLVGPSTDTQYF
TRBV27	few	NA	TRBJ2-7	TGTGCCAGCAGTTCCCCCGTCAAGGCAGCCTACGAGCAGTACTTC	CASSSPVKAAYEQYF
TRBV7-3	few	NA	TRBJ2-2	TGTGCCAGCAGCTACAACACTGGGGGGGAGCTGTTTTTT	CASSYNTGGELFF
TRBV6-2/TRBV6-3	few	TRBD2	TRBJ2-1	TGTGCCAGCAGAACACTAGCGGGGGGGCTCAATGAGCAGTTCTTC	CASRTLAGGLNEQFF
TRBV12-3/TRBV12-4	many	NA	TRBJ2-1	TGTGCCAGCAGTTTTGGGCTAAACAATGAGCAGTTCTTC	CASSFGLNNEQFF
TRBV3-1	few	NA	TRBJ2-3	TGTGCCAGCAGCCAAACGACCCCCAGTTGGCGGGAAGCTAGCACAGATACGCAGTATTTT	CASSQTTPSWREASTDTQYF
TRBV7-8	NA	TRBD2	TRBJ2-1	TGTGCCAGCAGCTCCCGGACTAGCGGGAGTATCACCTACAATGAGCAGTTCTTC	CASSSRTSGSITYNEQFF
TRBV5-1	many	NA	TRBJ2-7	TGCGCCAGCAGCTTCACAGGGTTCAACGAGCAGTACTTC	CASSFTGFNEQYF
TRBV6-2/TRBV6-3	few	NA	TRBJ2-3	TGTGCCAGCAGTTACCGCCCGGGGGAACTCACAGATACGCAGTATTTT	CASSYRPGELTDTQYF